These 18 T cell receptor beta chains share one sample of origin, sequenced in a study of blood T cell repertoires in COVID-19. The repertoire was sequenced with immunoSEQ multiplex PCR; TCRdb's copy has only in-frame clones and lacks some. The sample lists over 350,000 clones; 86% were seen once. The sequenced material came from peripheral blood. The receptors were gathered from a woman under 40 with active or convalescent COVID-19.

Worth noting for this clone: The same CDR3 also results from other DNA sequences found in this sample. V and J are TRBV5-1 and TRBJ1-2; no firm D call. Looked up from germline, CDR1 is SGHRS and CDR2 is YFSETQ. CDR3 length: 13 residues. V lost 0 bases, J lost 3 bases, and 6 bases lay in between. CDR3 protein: CASSLGSYYGYTF. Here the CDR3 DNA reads TGCGCCAGCAGCTTGGGGAGTTACTATGGCTACACCTTC. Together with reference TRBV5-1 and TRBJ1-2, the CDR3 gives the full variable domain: KAGVTQTPRYLIKTRGQQVTLSCSPISGHRSVSWYQQTPGQGLQFLFEYFSETQRNKGNFPGRFSGRQFSNSRSEMNVSTLELGDSALYLCASSLGSYYGYTFGSGTRLTVV.

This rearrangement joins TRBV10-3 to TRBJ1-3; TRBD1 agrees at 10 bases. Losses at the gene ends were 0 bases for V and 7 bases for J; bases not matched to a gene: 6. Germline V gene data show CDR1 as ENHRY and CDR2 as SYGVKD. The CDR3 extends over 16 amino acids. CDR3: CAISESVTGGENTIYF. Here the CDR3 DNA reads TGTGCCATCAGTGAGTCGGTGACAGGGGGCGAGAACACCATATATTTT.

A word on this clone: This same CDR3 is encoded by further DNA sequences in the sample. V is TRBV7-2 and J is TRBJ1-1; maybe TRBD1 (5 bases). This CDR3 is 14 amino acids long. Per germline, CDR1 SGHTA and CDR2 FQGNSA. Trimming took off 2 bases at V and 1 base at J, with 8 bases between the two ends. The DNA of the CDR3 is TGTGCCAGCAGCTTAACAGGAGAGAACACTGAAGCTTTCTTT. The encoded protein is CASSLTGENTEAFF.

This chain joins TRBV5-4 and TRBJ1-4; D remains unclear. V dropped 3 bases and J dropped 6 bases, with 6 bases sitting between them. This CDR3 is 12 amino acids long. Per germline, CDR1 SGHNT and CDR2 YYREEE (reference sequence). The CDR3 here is CASSWGDEKLFF. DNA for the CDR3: TGTGCCAGCAGCTGGGGAGATGAAAAACTGTTTTTT.

Written as DNA, the CDR3 is TGCGCCAGCAGTTTTTCCGGGACAGGGGACTATGGCTACACCTTC. Protein: CASSFSGTGDYGYTF. This chain joins TRBV5-1 and TRBJ1-2; 10 bases line up with TRBD1. V lost 5 bases to trimming and J lost 3 bases; unmatched junction nucleotides: 7. CDR3 size: 15 residues. Germline assignment: CDR1 SGHRS and CDR2 YFSETQ.

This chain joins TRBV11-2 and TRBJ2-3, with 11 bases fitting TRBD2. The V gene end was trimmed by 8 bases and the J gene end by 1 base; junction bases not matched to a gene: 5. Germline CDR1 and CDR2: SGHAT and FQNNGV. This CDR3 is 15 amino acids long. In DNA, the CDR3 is TGTGCCAGCGGTCTAGCGGGAGGACGCACAGATACGCAGTATTTT. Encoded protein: CASGLAGGRTDTQYF.

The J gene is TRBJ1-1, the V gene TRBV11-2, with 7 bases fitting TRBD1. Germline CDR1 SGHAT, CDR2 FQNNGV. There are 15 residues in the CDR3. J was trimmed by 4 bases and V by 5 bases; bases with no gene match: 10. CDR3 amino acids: CASSPTTGAPTEAFF. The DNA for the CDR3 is TGTGCCAGCAGCCCTACCACAGGGGCCCCCACTGAAGCTTTCTTT. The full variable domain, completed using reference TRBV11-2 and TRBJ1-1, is EAGVAQSPRYKIIEKRQSVAFWCNPISGHATLYWYQQILGQGPKLLIQFQNNGVVDDSQLPKDRFSAERLKGVDSTLKIQPAKLEDSAVYLCASSPTTGAPTEAFFGQGTRLTVV.

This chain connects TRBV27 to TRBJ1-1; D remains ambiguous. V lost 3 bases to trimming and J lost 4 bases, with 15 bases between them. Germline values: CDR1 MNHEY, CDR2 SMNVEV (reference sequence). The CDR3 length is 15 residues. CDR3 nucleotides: TGTGCCAGCAGTTTCGTTGAGGGAGGTGTCACTGAAGCTTTCTTT. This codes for CASSFVEGGVTEAFF.

The DNA for the CDR3 is TGCGCCAGCAGCTTTGTCGGGGAAGGCACCGGGGAGCTGTTTTTT. Amino acids: CASSFVGEGTGELFF. The J gene is TRBJ2-2, the V gene TRBV5-1; a possible D gene is TRBD2 (5 bases). The germline V gene has CDR1 SGHRS and CDR2 YFSETQ. CDR3 size: 15 residues. The V end was cut by 2 bases, the J end by 4 bases, with 12 bases between.

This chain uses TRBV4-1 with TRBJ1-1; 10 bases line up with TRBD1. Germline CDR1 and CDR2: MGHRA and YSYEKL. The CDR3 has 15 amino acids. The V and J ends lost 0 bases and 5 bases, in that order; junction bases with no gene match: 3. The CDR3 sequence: CASSQDGTGETEAFF. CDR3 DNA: TGCGCCAGCAGCCAAGATGGGACAGGGGAGACTGAAGCTTTCTTT.

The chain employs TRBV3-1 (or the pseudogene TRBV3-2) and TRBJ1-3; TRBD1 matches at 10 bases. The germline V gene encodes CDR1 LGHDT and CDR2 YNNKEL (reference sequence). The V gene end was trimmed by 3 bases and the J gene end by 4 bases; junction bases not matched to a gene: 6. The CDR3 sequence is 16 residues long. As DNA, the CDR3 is TGTGCCAGCAGCCAGGGACAGGGGAATTCCGGAAACACCATATATTTT. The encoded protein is CASSQGQGNSGNTIYF.

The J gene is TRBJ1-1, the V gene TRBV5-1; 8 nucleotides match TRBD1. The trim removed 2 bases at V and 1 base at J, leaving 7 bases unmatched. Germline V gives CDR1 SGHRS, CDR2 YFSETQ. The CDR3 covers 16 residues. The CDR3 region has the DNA TGCGCCAGCAGCTTAGACAGGGGCGCCCGGAACACTGAAGCTTTCTTT. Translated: CASSLDRGARNTEAFF. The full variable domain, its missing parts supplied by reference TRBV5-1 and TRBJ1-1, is KAGVTQTPRYLIKTRGQQVTLSCSPISGHRSVSWYQQTPGQGLQFLFEYFSETQRNKGNFPGRFSGRQFSNSRSEMNVSTLELGDSALYLCASSLDRGARNTEAFFGQGTRLTVV.

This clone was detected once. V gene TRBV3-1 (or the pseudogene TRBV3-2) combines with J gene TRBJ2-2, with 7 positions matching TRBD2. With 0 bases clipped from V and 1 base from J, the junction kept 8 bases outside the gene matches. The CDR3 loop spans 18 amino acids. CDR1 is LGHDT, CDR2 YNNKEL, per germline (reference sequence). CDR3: CASSQEYGQRGNTGELFF. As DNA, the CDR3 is TGTGCCAGCAGCCAAGAGTATGGCCAGCGGGGGAACACCGGGGAGCTGTTTTTT.

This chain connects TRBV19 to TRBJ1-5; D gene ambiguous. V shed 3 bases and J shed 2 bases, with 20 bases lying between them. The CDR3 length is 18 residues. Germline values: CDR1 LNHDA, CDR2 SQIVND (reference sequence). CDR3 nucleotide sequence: TGTGCCAGTAGTATTAAGTTACTCGACTTGAGGGGCAATCAGCCCCAGCATTTT. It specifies CASSIKLLDLRGNQPQHF.

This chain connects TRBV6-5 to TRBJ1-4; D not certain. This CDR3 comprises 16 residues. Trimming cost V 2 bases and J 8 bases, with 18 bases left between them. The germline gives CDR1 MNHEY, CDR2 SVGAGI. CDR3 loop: CASSYGRAEDSEKLFF. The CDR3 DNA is TGTGCCAGCAGTTACGGGCGGGCAGAAGATTCGGAAAAACTGTTTTTT.

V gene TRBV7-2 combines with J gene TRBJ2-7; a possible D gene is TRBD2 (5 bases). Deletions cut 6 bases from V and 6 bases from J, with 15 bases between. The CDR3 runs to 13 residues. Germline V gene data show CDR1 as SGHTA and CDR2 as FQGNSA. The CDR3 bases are TGTGCCAGCAGTAATAGGAAGCGGCTCGAGCAGTACTTC. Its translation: CASSNRKRLEQYF.

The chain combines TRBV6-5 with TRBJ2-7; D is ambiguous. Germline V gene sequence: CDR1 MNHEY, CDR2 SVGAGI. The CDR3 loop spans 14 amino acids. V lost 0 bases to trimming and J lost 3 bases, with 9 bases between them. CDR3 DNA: TGTGCCAGCAGTTACTCCGGTCCTTTCTACGAGCAGTACTTC. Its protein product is CASSYSGPFYEQYF.

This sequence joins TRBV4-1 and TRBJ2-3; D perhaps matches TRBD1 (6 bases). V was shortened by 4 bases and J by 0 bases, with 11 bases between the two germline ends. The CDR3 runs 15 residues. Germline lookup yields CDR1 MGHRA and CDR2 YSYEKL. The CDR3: CASSLGTKSTDTQYF. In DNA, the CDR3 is TGCGCCAGCAGCCTCGGGACAAAGAGCACAGATACGCAGTATTTT.